Each of the 28 T cell receptor beta chains below was sequenced from the same sample in a study of cytomegalovirus exposure and HLA in healthy donors. Primers for the PCR totalled 60 Vbeta and 13 Jbeta. Measured with immunoSEQ multiplex PCR; TCRdb has only the in-frame clones, and not every one. There are 170,000 or so clones in the sample; less than 85% occur only once, and 0.6% to 0.7% lies in the top ten. The sample taken for sequencing was PBMCs. These receptors were collected from a boy aged 10-17 years in good health and CMV-seronegative.

This clone showed up just a few times. Additional DNA sequences in this sample encode the identical CDR3. The chain employs TRBV5-1 and TRBJ2-5, with 9 bases aligning to TRBD1. Germline V CDR1 and CDR2: SGHRS, YFSETQ. The CDR3 runs to 14 residues. V trimming: 2 bases; J trimming: 3 bases; junction bases outside the gene matches: 2. CDR3 loop: CASSLRTGEETQYF. The CDR3, as DNA: TGCGCCAGCAGCTTAAGGACAGGGGAAGAGACCCAGTACTTC.

The chain uses TRBV5-6 and TRBJ2-1, with 8 positions matching TRBD2. V dropped 6 bases and J dropped 5; count of bases not matched to a gene: 19. Germline CDR1 reads SGHDT; CDR2 reads YYEEEE. The CDR3 has 18 amino acids. The CDR3 sequence is CASITGTSSFLTNNEQFF. CDR3 nucleotides: TGTGCCAGCATCACCGGGACTAGTTCGTTTTTAACGAACAATGAGCAGTTCTTC.

V gene TRBV11-2 combines with J gene TRBJ2-1, with 12 bases fitting TRBD2. Per the germline V gene, CDR1 is SGHAT and CDR2 is FQNNGV. The CDR3 is 14 residues long. V dropped 1 base and J dropped 10; count of bases not matched to a gene: 2. The chain's CDR3 is CASSLGLAGEEQFF. CDR3 DNA: TGTGCCAGCAGCTTAGGACTAGCGGGGGAGGAGCAGTTCTTC. Together with reference TRBV11-2 and TRBJ2-1, the CDR3 gives the full variable domain: EAGVAQSPRYKIIEKRQSVAFWCNPISGHATLYWYQQILGQGPKLLIQFQNNGVVDDSQLPKDRFSAERLKGVDSTLKIQPAKLEDSAVYLCASSLGLAGEEQFFGPGTRLTVL.

This clone is a singleton in its sample. The chain joins TRBV5-6 to TRBJ1-2; 9 bases match TRBD1. CDR1 is SGHDT and CDR2 is YYEEEE in the germline V gene. The CDR3 loop spans 18 amino acids. V was pared by 4 bases and J by 2 bases, with 15 bases of the junction left unmatched. The CDR3 reads CASSRPILQGALNYGYTF. The CDR3 DNA reads TGTGCCAGCAGCCGACCGATCCTACAGGGGGCTCTAAACTATGGCTACACCTTC.

This clone occurred once. This chain uses TRBV11-2 with TRBJ2-6; TRBD1 is a possible D gene (6 bases). Germline CDR1 reads SGHAT; CDR2 reads FQNNGV. Trimming stripped 2 bases from V and 0 bases from J, with 17 bases between. The CDR3 is made up of 19 amino acids. The CDR3 DNA is TGTGCCAGCAGCTTAACGAGATTGGGACATTCCTCTGGGGCCAACGTCCTGACTTTC. It specifies CASSLTRLGHSSGANVLTF.

This chain joins TRBV10-3 and TRBJ1-2; 7 nucleotides align to TRBD1. V dropped 0 bases and J dropped 8; count of bases not matched to a gene: 3. Looked up from germline, CDR1 is ENHRY and CDR2 is SYGVKD. The CDR3 sequence is 13 residues long. CDR3 protein: CAISESKGGGYTF. The CDR3, as DNA: TGTGCCATCAGTGAGTCGAAAGGGGGCGGCTACACCTTC.

The chain links TRBV18 to TRBJ1-1; D is uncertain. The CDR3 contains 15 residues. CDR1 and CDR2 (germline): KGHSH, LQKENI. Trimming removed 1 base at V and 4 bases at J, with 13 bases between. The CDR3 region is CASSPRAQPGTEAFF. CDR3 DNA: TGTGCCAGCTCACCACGGGCTCAGCCCGGCACTGAAGCTTTCTTT. Drawing the rest from reference TRBV18 and TRBJ1-1, the complete variable domain is NAGVMQNPRHLVRRRGQEARLRCSPMKGHSHVYWYRQLPEEGLKFMVYLQKENIIDESGMPKERFSAEFPKEGPSILRIQQVVRGDSAAYFCASSPRAQPGTEAFFGQGTRLTVV.

The CDR3 DNA reads TGCAGCGTTGGCGGGACTAGCGGGAGAAGAGCCTACAATGAGCAGTTCTTC. Protein: CSVGGTSGRRAYNEQFF. The chain joins TRBV29-1 to TRBJ2-1; 14 bases agree with TRBD2. The germline gives CDR1 SQVTM, CDR2 ANQGSEA. This CDR3 has 17 residues. The V segment lost 4 bases and the J segment 2 bases; nucleotides outside the gene matches: 7.

This rearrangement joins TRBV6-5 to TRBJ2-7; the D gene is possibly TRBD1 (6 bases). The CDR3 consists of 14 residues. Per germline, CDR1 MNHEY and CDR2 SVGAGI. V lost 5 bases and J lost 0, with 11 bases in between. The CDR3 sequence: CASSPRGLSYEQYF. The CDR3 DNA reads TGTGCCAGCAGTCCCAGGGGCCTCTCCTACGAGCAGTACTTC.

This clone was counted only a few times. This sequence joins TRBV6-1 and TRBJ1-1; TRBD1 matches at 7 bases. Germline V gene lookup returns CDR1 MNHNS and CDR2 SASEGT. There are 13 residues in the CDR3. The V and J ends lost 5 bases and 6 bases, in that order; junction bases with no gene match: 6. The CDR3 loop is CASSLQDRAEAFF. As DNA, the CDR3 is TGTGCCAGCAGTCTTCAAGACAGGGCTGAAGCTTTCTTT.

The chain employs TRBV5-6 and TRBJ2-5; 7 positions match TRBD2. The CDR3 has 16 residues. CDR1 SGHDT and CDR2 YYEEEE come from the germline V gene. V gave up 0 bases and J gave up 4 bases; unmatched junction bases: 9. Here the CDR3 DNA reads TGTGCCAGCAGCTTGGCCGGCTGGGGGGAGGGAGAGACCCAGTACTTC. It encodes CASSLAGWGEGETQYF.

This clone was observed once. The J gene is TRBJ2-5, the V gene TRBV27, with 9 bases fitting TRBD2. The CDR3 sequence is 13 residues long. Germline trimming cut 9 bases from V and 3 bases from J; bases unmatched to any gene: 5. Per germline, CDR1 MNHEY and CDR2 SMNVEV (reference sequence). For the CDR3, the DNA is TGTGCCAGTCAAATAGCGGGAGAAGAGACCCAGTACTTC. Translating it yields CASQIAGEETQYF.

The chain combines TRBV4-2 with TRBJ2-7; tentatively, D is TRBD2 (8 bases). CDR1 is LGHNA and CDR2 is YNFKEQ in the germline V gene. The CDR3 is 17 amino acids. Trimming cost V 1 base and J 3 bases, with 19 bases left between them. The chain's CDR3 is CASSQGQGTSGSYEQYF. CDR3 DNA: TGTGCCAGCAGCCAAGGACAGGGAACAAGCGGGAGCTACGAGCAGTACTTC.

This clone was counted a single time. This chain connects TRBV9 to TRBJ2-1; 7 bases are shared with TRBD2. The V and J ends lost 4 bases and 1 base, in that order; junction bases with no gene match: 11. The CDR3 totals 17 residues. CDR1 is SGDLS and CDR2 is YYNGEE in the germline V gene. Here the CDR3 DNA reads TGTGCCAGCAGCAACGGGGCGGGAGTAGTTTCCTACAATGAGCAGTTCTTC. It yields the protein CASSNGAGVVSYNEQFF.

This rearrangement joins TRBV4-2 to TRBJ2-7; 10 positions agree with TRBD2. The germline V gene encodes CDR1 LGHNA and CDR2 YNFKEQ. This CDR3 is 16 amino acids long. V lost 0 bases, J lost 3 bases, and 5 bases stayed unmatched. The DNA for the CDR3 is TGTGCCAGCAGCCAAGATCCACTAGCGGGGAACTACGAGCAGTACTTC. It codes for CASSQDPLAGNYEQYF.

J is TRBJ1-3 and V is TRBV2, with 7 bases lining up with TRBD1. The CDR3 loop spans 13 amino acids. J lost 5 bases, V lost 4 bases, and 2 bases had no gene match. Germline-derived CDR1 and CDR2 are SNHLY and FYNNEI. The CDR3 region is CASSGDSRNTIYF. CDR3 sequence (DNA): TGTGCCAGCAGTGGGGACAGCCGAAACACCATATATTTT.

V gene TRBV2 combines with J gene TRBJ2-5; possible D gene TRBD1, 6 bases. This CDR3 has 14 residues. CDR1 is SNHLY and CDR2 is FYNNEI in the germline V gene. V lost 4 bases and J lost 2, with 11 bases in between. CDR3 amino acids: CASSGRTVQETQYF. The CDR3 bases are TGTGCCAGCAGTGGTAGGACAGTACAAGAGACCCAGTACTTC.

The table lists this clone with a few counts. The genes are TRBV4-1 and TRBJ2-4; 10 positions match TRBD1. CDR3 size: 21 residues. Germline trimming cut 7 bases from V and 0 bases from J; bases unmatched to any gene: 21. CDR1 is MGHRA, CDR2 YSYEKL, per germline. The CDR3 region has the DNA TGCGCCAGCAACCTTTCGGGAAGTGGACAGGGGGGTCTCCTAGCCAAAAACATTCAGTACTTC. It encodes CASNLSGSGQGGLLAKNIQYF.

The V call is TRBV10-3, the J call TRBJ1-2, with a tentative D call TRBD1 (5 bases). Germline CDR1 is ENHRY and CDR2 is SYGVKD. The CDR3 loop spans 17 amino acids. Trimming took 0 bases from V and 3 from J, leaving 17 bases between them. CDR3: CAISESKSPGPDYGYTF. CDR3 DNA sequence: TGTGCCATCAGTGAGTCGAAGTCCCCAGGGCCGGACTATGGCTACACCTTC.

This clone has just one count. The J gene is TRBJ2-5, the V gene TRBV7-9, with D perhaps matching TRBD2 (5 bases). CDR3 length equals 17 residues. Germline V CDR1 and CDR2: SEHNR, FQNEAQ (reference sequence). Trimming took off 2 bases at V and 2 bases at J, with 18 bases between the two ends. The CDR3, as DNA: TGTGCCAGCAGCTTAAGAACCTCGGGAACCGCGCAAGAGACCCAGTACTTC. It is translated as CASSLRTSGTAQETQYF.

The chain couples TRBV11-3 to TRBJ2-7; D possibly corresponds to TRBD1 (6 bases). CDR3 length: 15 residues. Germline CDR1 reads SGHNT; CDR2 reads YENEEA. The V end lost 1 base, the J end lost 3 bases, and 13 bases lay between the germline ends. CDR3 DNA: TGTGCCAGCAGCTTAGCGGGACAACCAAACTACGAGCAGTACTTC. Encoded protein: CASSLAGQPNYEQYF.

This chain joins TRBV11-3 and TRBJ1-1; D may be TRBD1 (6 bases). Germline V CDR1 and CDR2: SGHNT, YENEEA. The CDR3 is made up of 16 amino acids. Trimming stripped 0 bases from V and 3 bases from J, with 14 bases between. CDR3 nucleotide sequence: TGTGCCAGCAGCTTAGAGGAACAGGGTGCGGACACTGAAGCTTTCTTT. Protein sequence: CASSLEEQGADTEAFF.

The chain is built from TRBV6-1 and TRBJ1-4; 9 nucleotides align to TRBD1. V trimming: 4 bases; J trimming: 4 bases; junction bases outside the gene matches: 1. CDR1 is MNHNS, CDR2 SASEGT, per germline. The CDR3 loop spans 14 amino acids. The CDR3 region is CASSVGQGNEKLFF. Here the CDR3 DNA reads TGTGCCAGCAGTGTGGGACAGGGTAATGAAAAACTGTTTTTT.

This clone was observed a handful of times. This chain uses TRBV18 with TRBJ2-5, with D unresolved. Trimming took off 2 bases at V and 4 bases at J, with 11 bases between the two ends. The germline gives CDR1 KGHSH, CDR2 LQKENI. The CDR3 consists of 14 residues. The CDR3 bases are TGTGCCAGCTCACCAGTCGTTGTCGGAGAGACCCAGTACTTC. This codes for CASSPVVVGETQYF.

The chain is built from TRBV4-2 and TRBJ1-4, with D tentatively TRBD1 (5 bases). V gave up 4 bases and J gave up 6 bases, with 15 bases separating them. CDR1 is LGHNA and CDR2 is YNFKEQ in the germline V gene. CDR3 length equals 15 residues. The CDR3 DNA reads TGTGCCAGCAGCCTCGAGCCCGGGGGGGATGAAAAACTGTTTTTT. Amino acids: CASSLEPGGDEKLFF.

The chain employs TRBV29-1 and TRBJ2-1; D might be TRBD1 (5 bases). V lost 4 bases, J lost 7 bases, and 11 bases lay in between. This CDR3 contains 12 residues. Germline lookup yields CDR1 SQVTM and CDR2 ANQGSEA. The CDR3 DNA sequence: TGCAGCGTTGCAAATACAGGTAATGAGCAGTTCTTC. It encodes CSVANTGNEQFF.

J is TRBJ2-1 and V is TRBV9; TRBD2 matches 10 bases. The junction had 9 bases not matched to a gene; V was cut back by 0 bases and J by 9 bases. CDR3 length: 16 residues. Germline V gene data show CDR1 as SGDLS and CDR2 as YYNGEE. CDR3 coding DNA: TGTGCCAGCAGCGTAGCTCCAGCGGGGGGGCGAATTGAGCAGTTCTTC. Translating it yields CASSVAPAGGRIEQFF.

The genes are TRBV6-1 and TRBJ2-3; no definite D call. This CDR3 comprises 13 residues. V lost 4 bases to trimming and J lost 5 bases, with 10 bases between them. CDR1 MNHNS and CDR2 SASEGT come from the germline V gene. CDR3 sequence reads: CASSVPPRDTQYF. CDR3 nucleotide sequence: TGTGCCAGCAGTGTTCCTCCTAGAGATACGCAGTATTTT.